This record covers a single T cell receptor beta chain. The target of this receptor is not known. Base qualities are missing; no much larger clone stands one base away. The data stem from a study of T cells in Graves' hyperthyroidism and ophthalmopathy (dated by TCRdb to the late 2010s). For context, the study as a whole: To identify distinguishing TCR V-J signatures, a discovery cohort of around 100 patients was used, comprising some 45 with Graves' ophthalmopathy and 57 with stable Graves' hyperthyroidism. Prospective prediction of ophthalmopathy was tested in an independent validation cohort of 18 to 20 hyperthyroidism patients and 17 patients who later progressed to ophthalmopathy. The 85 to 100 discovery patients were randomly split 7:3 into training and test sets. The study also compared thyroid tissue and blood T-cell repertoires from several Graves' hyperthyroidism patients. After sampling, hyperthyroidism patients received methimazole starting at 30 mg daily, and ophthalmopathy patients received high-dose intravenous methylprednisolone. TCR Vbeta CDR3 sequencing of 135 peripheral blood samples (approximately 44 ophthalmopathy, 75 to 80 hyperthyroidism and approximately 17 progressor patients) is reported in the paper. Points the paper makes about the study in general: Blood samples also contained most of the expanded thyroid clonotypes (frequency above 0.001), which suggests that blood repertoires may reflect thyroid immune responses. No statistical method was used to set the sample size in advance, and investigators knew the group allocation. A 13 V-J signature model separated ophthalmopathy from stable hyperthyroidism, with just over 85% sensitivity and about 81% specificity in cross-validation and 80%/75% in testing. In validation, the model predicted progression to ophthalmopathy with approximately 69% sensitivity and less than 75% specificity, a median of about 6.7 months before onset.

TCR beta CDR3 regions were amplified from RNA transcripts. A first-round RT-PCR of the TCR CDR3 used the HTBI primer set with the Qiagen OneStep RT-PCR kit. The libraries were constructed in a second round of multiplex PCR and then size-selected and purified. Sequencing of the libraries was done on an Illumina HiSeq2000 using paired-end 100 bp reads. In the authors' own workflow: SOAPnuke was used to process the raw data, throwing out any read that contained adapters or uncalled bases, had a mean Phred below 15, or lacked an exact constant-primer or identifier match. High-quality paired reads were merged using COPE v1.2.5, and each unique nucleotide sequence was defined as a clonotype. MiTCR v1.1 was used to align the clonotypes against IMGT TRBV, TRBD and TRBJ reference segments. Analysis was restricted to V-J combinations with a frequency above 0.0001, which covered about 99% of repertoires. The TCS score was defined as F50 (clonal expansion) divided by E x V (chaos), with BLOSUM62-based TCRdist calculated between CDR3 peptides within each V-J. Welch's t-statistics and random forest reduced fewer than 550 V-J features to about 13, which were used in a naive Bayes classifier (R e1071). Thyroid-blood repertoire similarity was quantified with the Morisita-Horn index. TCRdb reprocessed the public reads (quality trimming at Q25 with fastp, clone calling with MiXCR) and kept in-frame beta chains. When rows share a CDR3 protein, they turn into one entry using the most common DNA and genes. The V and J calls follow TCRdb's processing rather than the paper's. Across this sample there are 500,000 to 600,000 distinct CDR3 sequences, with around 46% seen only once. The ten top clones hold around 7.7% of the sample.

Stable Graves' hyperthyroidism was defined as no progression to ophthalmopathy during 18 months of follow-up. Hyperthyroidism patients were newly diagnosed, with disease duration under 2 months, and aged 18 to 65 years. Patients with uncontrolled infections, other autoimmune diseases, pregnancy or lactation were excluded. Diagnoses were established on the basis of clinical symptoms, serum thyroxine and TRAb, thyroid ultrasound, and orbital computed tomography. Total RNA was extracted with Trizol reagent, and quality was checked on an Agilent 2100 Bioanalyzer. The TCR sequence derives from a woman younger than 30 with Graves' hyperthyroidism. The sample consisted of peripheral blood or thyroid tissue (not recorded which).

The DNA sequence reads TGCAGCGCCCGGGATTGGGGCACCCCGAACACTGAAGCTTTCTTT. Its protein is CSARDWGTPNTEAFF. The V gene is TRBV29-1 and the J gene is TRBJ1-1, with TRBD1 as a weak D call on 5 bases. From its cysteine to its phenylalanine, the CDR3 spans 15 amino acids. CDR3 DNA is the only sequence kept; it has 45 bases, read in frame from the first base. V sheds 7 bases and J sheds 1 base, leaving 19 bases between their ends. CDR1 and CDR2, per the germline V gene, are SQVTM and ANQGSEA.